A single sample gave rise to the 18 T cell receptor beta chains below, sequenced in a study of early T cells in non-severe SARS-CoV-2 infection. TCRdb processed the 5' RACE reads anew with MiXCR; each CDR3 protein has one entry. Of about 83,000 distinct CDR3 sequences in the sample, around 12% were seen once. The sequencing sample was made of whole blood. The receptors were sampled from an adult who was a healthcare worker with PCR-confirmed SARS-CoV-2 infection or an uninfected control (not recorded which).

This clonotype was seen many times. This sequence joins TRBV20-1 and TRBJ2-5; no firm D call. Trimming removed 0 bases from V and 1 base from J, with 12 bases in between. CDR1 is DFQATT and CDR2 is SNEGSKA in the germline V gene (reference sequence). CDR3 length: 15 amino acids. For the CDR3, the DNA is TGCAGTGCTAGAGATAGCCAGGAACTCCAAGAGACCCAGTACTTC. Translating it yields CSARDSQELQETQYF.

The rearrangement uses TRBV7-9 and TRBJ1-2, with D unclear. The V end was cut by 4 bases, the J end by 3 bases, with 9 bases between. Germline lookup yields CDR1 SEHNR and CDR2 FQNEAQ (reference sequence). The CDR3 totals 13 residues. The CDR3 here is CASSSTPDYGYTF. The CDR3 coding sequence is TGTGCCAGCAGCTCCACACCAGACTATGGCTACACCTTC. The full variable domain, its missing parts supplied by reference TRBV7-9 and TRBJ1-2, is DTGVSQNPRHKITKRGQNVTFRCDPISEHNRLYWYRQTLGQGPEFLTYFQNEAQLEKSRLLSDRFSAERPKGSFSTLEIQRTEQGDSAMYLCASSSTPDYGYTFGSGTRLTVV.

This rearrangement joins TRBV2 to TRBJ2-6; D may be TRBD1 or TRBD2 (5 bases each). From germline, CDR1 is SNHLY and CDR2 FYNNEI. Deletions cut 5 bases from V and 12 bases from J, with 17 bases between. The CDR3 spans 14 residues. The CDR3 spells CASSNKRDGGVLTF. In DNA, the CDR3 is TGTGCCAGCAGTAACAAGAGGGACGGAGGCGTCCTGACTTTC.

The CDR3 nucleotides read TGTGCCAGCAGCTTGCGACAGGGCACCTCCTATGGCTACACCTTC. It specifies CASSLRQGTSYGYTF. This chain links TRBV11-2 with TRBJ1-2, with 7 nucleotides matching TRBD1. V shed 3 bases and J 4 bases; nucleotides not matched to a gene: 8. Germline CDR1 and CDR2: SGHAT and FQNNGV. The CDR3 consists of 15 residues.

Only a few counts were recorded for this clonotype. The J gene is TRBJ2-1, the V gene TRBV11-2, with D unclear. Germline CDR1 is SGHAT and CDR2 is FQNNGV. This CDR3 has 13 residues. Trimming pared 8 bases from V and 6 bases from J, leaving 14 bases between. CDR3: CASSREVFNEQFF. The CDR3 DNA reads TGTGCCAGCTCCCGAGAGGTATTCAATGAGCAGTTCTTC.

The J gene is TRBJ2-1, the V gene TRBV6-2 or TRBV6-3; tentative D call: TRBD1 (6 bases). Trimming removed 0 bases at V and 3 bases at J, with 15 bases between. Germline loops: CDR1 MNHEY, CDR2 SVGEGT. This CDR3 contains 17 residues. As DNA, the CDR3 is TGTGCCAGCAGTTACTCGGGGCCCAGGGGAATCTACAATGAGCAGTTCTTC. Translated: CASSYSGPRGIYNEQFF.

This chain connects TRBV14 to TRBJ2-1; possibly TRBD2 for D (5 bases). V was cut by 4 bases and J by 0 bases, with 13 bases left in between. Germline CDR1 reads SGHDN; CDR2 reads FVKESK. The CDR3 is 16 amino acids. In DNA form, the CDR3 reads TGTGCCAGCAGCCGGACGGACTTAAGCTCCTACAATGAGCAGTTCTTC. It yields the protein CASSRTDLSSYNEQFF.

This clonotype was seen ten or more times. This chain joins TRBV5-4 and TRBJ1-2; D uncertain. Trimming left V 0 bases short and J 1 base short, with 7 bases between. Germline CDR1 is SGHNT and CDR2 is YYREEE (reference sequence). This CDR3 has 14 residues. The CDR3 sequence is CASSLGADNYGYTF. CDR3 coding DNA: TGTGCCAGCAGCTTGGGAGCAGATAACTATGGCTACACCTTC.

The table lists this clonotype with a few counts. The chain combines TRBV2 with TRBJ1-1, with D unclear. The germline V and J ends were trimmed by 6 bases and 3 bases, with 5 bases remaining between them. CDR3 length: 11 amino acids. Germline V CDR1 and CDR2: SNHLY, FYNNEI. CDR3 sequence reads: CASREYTEAFF. CDR3 DNA sequence: TGTGCCAGCAGGGAGTACACTGAAGCTTTCTTT. The full variable domain, in which reference TRBV2 and TRBJ1-1 provide the parts outside the CDR3, is EPEVTQTPSHQVTQMGQEVILRCVPISNHLYFYWYRQILGQKVEFLVSFYNNEISEKSEIFDDQFSVERPDGSNFTLKIRSTKLEDSAMYFCASREYTEAFFGQGTRLTVV.

This clonotype was seen at least ten times. This rearrangement joins TRBV5-1 to TRBJ2-5; 9 nucleotides match TRBD2. Germline V gene data show CDR1 as SGHRS and CDR2 as YFSETQ. V lost 0 bases to trimming and J lost 2 bases; unmatched junction nucleotides: 5. The CDR3 covers 16 residues. The CDR3 nucleotides are TGCGCCAGCAGCTTGGGCGGGACTAGCACTCAAGAGACCCAGTACTTC. As protein: CASSLGGTSTQETQYF.

This clonotype has only a few counts. The chain is built from TRBV20-1 and TRBJ1-1; 9 nucleotides align to TRBD1. The CDR3 is 13 amino acids. Germline assignment: CDR1 DFQATT and CDR2 SNEGSKA (reference sequence). The V and J ends lost 6 bases and 7 bases, in that order; junction bases with no gene match: 9. For the CDR3, the DNA is TGCAGTGCCATCTCGGACAGGGGACTTGAAGCTTTCTTT. Translated: CSAISDRGLEAFF.

This clonotype was detected many times. The CDR3 loop is CATSRDSGGGLAEAFF. CDR3 in DNA: TGTGCCACCAGCAGAGATTCCGGAGGGGGGTTGGCTGAAGCTTTCTTT. The V call is TRBV15, the J call TRBJ1-1; D is perhaps TRBD1 (6 bases). Germline CDR1 LNHNV, CDR2 YYDKDF (reference sequence). The CDR3 is 16 residues long. Trimming stripped 0 bases from V and 6 bases from J, with 17 bases between.

This clonotype was counted many times. The chain recombines TRBV3-1 with TRBJ2-1; D possibly corresponds to TRBD1 (6 bases). V was cut by 5 bases and J by 10 bases, with 24 bases left in between. This CDR3 region has 16 residues. The germline CDR1 and CDR2 sequences are LGHDT and YNNKEL (reference sequence). The CDR3: CASSALGGLGSPEQFF. For the CDR3, the DNA is TGTGCCAGCAGCGCATTAGGGGGTCTAGGGAGTCCGGAGCAGTTCTTC.

The chain uses TRBV7-8 and TRBJ2-7; TRBD2 matches 10 bases. Trimming removed 4 bases from V and 5 bases from J; junction bases left unmatched: 5. Germline V gives CDR1 SGHVS, CDR2 FQNEAQ. The CDR3 is 14 amino acids. Written as DNA, the CDR3 is TGTGCCAGCAGCTCAGCGGGAGGGCTTGACGAGCAGTACTTC. Residues: CASSSAGGLDEQYF.

This chain connects TRBV5-1 to TRBJ2-1; a weak D match, TRBD1 (5 bases). CDR3 size: 18 residues. V lost 1 base and J lost 0, with 17 bases in between. Germline V gives CDR1 SGHRS, CDR2 YFSETQ. The CDR3 sequence is CASSLIAQSTDSYNEQFF. DNA for the CDR3: TGCGCCAGCAGCTTGATCGCCCAATCGACAGACTCCTACAATGAGCAGTTCTTC.

The chain has TRBV6-5 and TRBJ1-6; no reliable D call. Trimming took 6 bases from V and 9 from J, leaving 18 bases between them. The CDR3 has 15 amino acids. The V gene's germline CDR1 is MNHEY and CDR2 SVGAGI. The CDR3 spells CASSPRGGISSPLHF. The CDR3, as DNA: TGTGCCAGCAGCCCCCGAGGAGGGATAAGTTCACCCCTCCACTTT.

This clonotype was recorded a few times. This CDR3 is CASSQEPVTGELFF. The CDR3 DNA is TGTGCCAGCAGCCAAGAACCCGTCACCGGGGAGCTGTTTTTT. J is TRBJ2-2 and V is TRBV3-1; D call uncertain. Germline CDR1 reads LGHDT; CDR2 reads YNNKEL (reference sequence). This CDR3 is 14 amino acids long. Trimming removed 0 bases from V and 4 bases from J, with 6 bases in between. The full variable domain, its missing parts supplied by reference TRBV3-1 and TRBJ2-2, is DTAVSQTPKYLVTQMGNDKSIKCEQNLGHDTMYWYKQDSKKFLKIMFSYNNKELIINETVPNRFSPKSPDKAHLNLHINSLELGDSAVYFCASSQEPVTGELFFGEGSRLTVL.

The sample holds one count of this clonotype. The chain recombines TRBV3-1 with TRBJ1-2; D not resolved. V lost 1 base and J lost 7, with 7 bases in between. The CDR3 runs 12 residues. Per the germline V gene, CDR1 is LGHDT and CDR2 is YNNKEL (reference sequence). The chain's CDR3 is CASSQGRFGYTF. The DNA for the CDR3 is TGTGCCAGCAGCCAAGGAAGGTTTGGCTACACCTTC.